Below, 29 T cell receptor beta chains from the same sample are listed, as sequenced in a study of response to subunit inactivated influenza vaccine. TCRdb called the RT-PCR reads again in MiXCR, with one record for every CDR3 protein. Of roughly 550,000 distinct CDR3 sequences listed, under 25% are singletons. These sequences were also reported in another study, on T cells expressing NK-cell markers. That paper states: 5'RACE template switching built TCR beta cDNA with unique molecular identifiers.

Sequencing was performed on CD4+ T cells sorted from PBMCs, taken 12 days after vaccination. These receptor sequences come from a man in his fifties who received an inactivated influenza vaccine.

CDR3 region: CASGSVMNTEAFF. DNA for the CDR3: TGCGCCAGCGGCTCAGTAATGAACACTGAAGCTTTCTTT. This chain joins TRBV5-1 and TRBJ1-1; unclear D gene. The CDR3 contains 13 residues. Between the trimmed V and J ends, which lost 7 bases and 0 bases, there was a span of 10 bases. CDR1 and CDR2 (germline): SGHRS, YFSETQ.

This clonotype appeared a few times. V usage is TRBV7-9 and J usage is TRBJ1-1; possibly TRBD1 for D (5 bases). The CDR3 covers 15 residues. CDR1 is SEHNR and CDR2 is FQNEAQ in the germline V gene (reference sequence). Trimming shortened V by 0 bases and J by 6 bases, and 14 bases separated the two germline ends. CDR3 in amino acids: CASSLASAGRAEAFF. The CDR3 DNA is TGTGCCAGCAGCTTAGCGTCGGCGGGGCGGGCTGAAGCTTTCTTT.

The chain joins TRBV24-1 to TRBJ2-1; 10 nucleotides agree with TRBD2. CDR3 length: 18 residues. With V trimmed by 4 bases and J by 4 bases, 12 bases remained unmatched. Germline CDR1 reads KGHDR; CDR2 reads SFDVKD. CDR3 region: CATSDPRASGGGYNEQFF. The CDR3 coding sequence is TGTGCCACCAGTGACCCACGGGCTAGCGGGGGAGGGTACAATGAGCAGTTCTTC.

The chain has TRBV6-4 and TRBJ2-3, with D possibly matching TRBD1 (6 bases). Trimming removed 5 bases from V and 0 bases from J, with 12 bases in between. This CDR3 spans 15 amino acids. Per the germline V gene, CDR1 is MRHNA and CDR2 is SNTAGT. CDR3 nucleotide sequence: TGTGCCAGCAGTCAATGGACAGCTAGCACAGATACGCAGTATTTT. It translates to CASSQWTASTDTQYF.

This clonotype showed up just a few times. The rearrangement links TRBV4-1 to TRBJ2-5, with 12 bases fitting TRBD2. Per the germline V gene, CDR1 is MGHRA and CDR2 is YSYEKL. The CDR3 sequence is 17 residues long. The V and J ends lost 6 bases and 5 bases, in that order; junction bases with no gene match: 13. This chain's CDR3 is CASRQTLAGGIRETQYF. In nucleotides, the CDR3 is TGCGCCAGCAGACAAACCCTAGCGGGGGGGATAAGGGAGACCCAGTACTTC.

The CDR3 coding sequence is TGTGCCAGCAGGCCCGGGACTAGCGGGAGGTACTCCTACGAGCAGTACTTC. This encodes CASRPGTSGRYSYEQYF. V is TRBV6-1 and J is TRBJ2-7, with 15 bases matching TRBD2. CDR1 is MNHNS, CDR2 SASEGT, per germline. The CDR3 spans 17 residues. The trim removed 6 bases at V and 0 bases at J, leaving 6 bases unmatched.

J is TRBJ2-1 and V is TRBV20-1, with 11 bases fitting TRBD2. The CDR3 spans 17 residues. Germline CDR1 is DFQATT and CDR2 is SNEGSKA (reference sequence). J was trimmed by 0 bases and V by 3 bases; bases with no gene match: 7. In nucleotides, the CDR3 is TGCAGTGCTAGGAGACTAGCGGGGTCAAGCTCCTACAATGAGCAGTTCTTC. Protein sequence: CSARRLAGSSSYNEQFF.

This clonotype appeared a few times. The CDR3 loop is CASSQEPGQGAYEQFF. In nucleotides, the CDR3 is TGTGCCAGCAGCCAAGAGCCGGGACAGGGGGCATATGAGCAGTTCTTC. J is TRBJ2-1 and V is TRBV3-1; the match to TRBD1 covers 12 bases. The V gene's germline CDR1 is LGHDT and CDR2 YNNKEL (reference sequence). The CDR3 is 16 amino acids. The V and J ends lost 0 bases and 8 bases, in that order; junction bases with no gene match: 5.

V gene TRBV12-3 or TRBV12-4 combines with J gene TRBJ1-2; D is unresolved. The CDR3 covers 15 residues. Trimming cost V 6 bases and J 8 bases, with 22 bases left between them. Written as DNA, the CDR3 is TGTGCCAGCAGCCCTGGCGTGGGGTTTTTCCAGGGCTACACCTTC. Protein product: CASSPGVGFFQGYTF.

V and J are TRBV28 and TRBJ2-5, with TRBD1 matching 8 bases. CDR1 is MDHEN and CDR2 is SYDVKM in the germline V gene. The CDR3 runs 14 residues. Trimming at V came to 7 bases and at J to 2 bases, leaving 6 bases not matched to a gene. The CDR3 DNA reads TGTGCCAGCATGACAGGGGAAACTCAAGAGACCCAGTACTTC. It encodes CASMTGETQETQYF.

This clonotype was counted only a few times. V gene TRBV20-1 combines with J gene TRBJ2-5; maybe TRBD1 (6 bases). CDR3 size: 13 residues. Germline assignment: CDR1 DFQATT and CDR2 SNEGSKA (reference sequence). Trimming took 8 bases from V and 5 from J, leaving 18 bases between them. CDR3 in DNA: TGCAGTCCTGCTAGTGCTAGGGGGGAGACCCAGTACTTC. It is translated as CSPASARGETQYF.

There are a few counts of this clonotype. V and J are TRBV5-1 and TRBJ2-1, with 9 bases lining up with TRBD2. Germline V gives CDR1 SGHRS, CDR2 YFSETQ. V lost 6 bases and J lost 7; bases outside the gene matches: 14. This CDR3 has 16 amino acids. CDR3 loop: CASTRTSSGGRNEQFF. The CDR3 DNA sequence: TGCGCCAGCACCCGCACGAGTAGCGGGGGTCGTAATGAGCAGTTCTTC.

About this clonotype: With a much larger clone just one base away, this may be a read error. This chain connects TRBV15 to TRBJ1-5, with D possibly TRBD1 on 5 matching bases. This CDR3 has 12 residues. Germline assignment: CDR1 LNHNV and CDR2 YYDKDF (reference sequence). The CDR3 region is CATSLGAQLQHF. Written as DNA, the CDR3 is TGTGCCACCAGTCTAGGGGCTCAGCTCCAGCATTTT.

The CDR3 reads CASSRSGRETQYF. In nucleotides, the CDR3 is TGTGCCAGCAGCCGGTCGGGAAGAGAGACCCAGTACTTC. The chain is built from TRBV6-2 or TRBV6-3 and TRBJ2-5; the D gene is possibly TRBD2 (5 bases). The CDR3 loop spans 13 amino acids. V gave up 6 bases and J gave up 4 bases, with 12 bases separating them. Per the germline V gene, CDR1 is MNHEY and CDR2 is SVGEGT.

This chain links TRBV20-1 with TRBJ1-1; D is ambiguous. The germline V and J ends were trimmed by 5 bases and 1 base, with 11 bases remaining between them. The germline V gene has CDR1 DFQATT and CDR2 SNEGSKA (reference sequence). CDR3 length: 13 amino acids. CDR3 sequence (DNA): TGCAGTGCTCTTGGGAGGGCGAACACTGAAGCTTTCTTT. Protein product: CSALGRANTEAFF.

The chain is built from TRBV13 and TRBJ1-1, with D maybe TRBD1 (6 bases). Germline CDR1 PRHDT, CDR2 FYEKMQ (reference sequence). V lost 2 bases, J lost 0 bases, and 13 bases lay in between. CDR3 size: 16 residues. CDR3 sequence: CASSLSNRVMNTEAFF. The CDR3 region has the DNA TGTGCCAGCAGCTTATCGAACAGGGTTATGAACACTGAAGCTTTCTTT.

V gene TRBV28 combines with J gene TRBJ2-1; D unclear. CDR1 and CDR2 (germline): MDHEN, SYDVKM. Trimming pared 3 bases from V and 1 base from J, leaving 10 bases between. The CDR3 totals 15 residues. CDR3 amino acids: CASSLMGRSYNEQFF. The CDR3 coding sequence is TGTGCCAGCAGTTTGATGGGAAGGTCCTACAATGAGCAGTTCTTC.

This clonotype came up a few times. The chain carries TRBV20-1 and TRBJ2-7; possibly TRBD1 or TRBD2 for D (6 bases each). Germline CDR1 reads DFQATT; CDR2 reads SNEGSKA (reference sequence). The CDR3 loop spans 15 amino acids. V lost 1 base and J 9 bases, leaving 22 bases between the germline ends. In DNA, the CDR3 is TGCAGTGCTAGAGTGCCGGGGGCTGGGACGGACGGGCAGTACTTC. This sequence encodes CSARVPGAGTDGQYF.

This clonotype was picked up a small number of times. Mismatch with germline at one junction end may stem from a read error. The gene calls are TRBV12-3 or TRBV12-4 and TRBJ1-5; no clear D gene. The CDR3 consists of 13 residues. The CDR3 sequence is CASSLDLNQPQHF. The DNA for the CDR3 is TGTGCCAGCAGCTTAGATCTTAATCAGCCCCAGCATTTT.

This clonotype was seen at least ten times. J is TRBJ2-3 and V is TRBV7-9; TRBD2 might be the D (6 bases). V lost 5 bases and J 2 bases, leaving 11 bases between the germline ends. This CDR3 has 14 residues. The V gene's germline CDR1 is SEHNR and CDR2 FQNEAQ (reference sequence). For the CDR3, the DNA is TGTGCCAGCAGCCTTAGCGGAAACACAGATACGCAGTATTTT. Its protein is CASSLSGNTDTQYF.

The chain combines TRBV10-3 with TRBJ2-2; 8 bases align to TRBD1. This CDR3 has 14 residues. After removal of 10 bases from V and 3 bases from J, the junction contained 7 bases not matched to a gene. Germline V lookup: CDR1 ENHRY, CDR2 SYGVKD. In DNA form, the CDR3 reads TGTGCCACCCGGACAGGGCTGGACACCGGGGAGCTGTTTTTT. Protein: CATRTGLDTGELFF.

This clonotype was counted only a few times. This chain joins TRBV7-3 and TRBJ2-7; weak D call: TRBD1 (6 bases). Trimming stripped 3 bases from V and 3 bases from J, with 9 bases between. This CDR3 comprises 13 residues. The V gene's germline CDR1 is SGHTA and CDR2 FQGTGA. The CDR3 spells CASSFQQGYEQYF. CDR3 nucleotides: TGTGCCAGCAGCTTTCAACAGGGCTACGAGCAGTACTTC.

This sequence joins TRBV10-2 and TRBJ2-3; 8 bases match TRBD1. Germline V gene data show CDR1 as WSHSY and CDR2 as SAAADI. This CDR3 comprises 11 residues. V gave up 11 bases and J gave up 14 bases; unmatched junction bases: 12. In nucleotides, the CDR3 is TGCGCCTCACAGGGGGACACCGCAGGGTATTTT. It yields the protein CASQGDTAGYF.

The rearrangement joins TRBV4-2 to TRBJ1-2; D gene ambiguous. The CDR3 runs 15 residues. V was trimmed by 0 bases and J by 4 bases, leaving 12 bases between them. Germline lookup yields CDR1 LGHNA and CDR2 YNFKEQ. CDR3 nucleotide sequence: TGTGCCAGCAGCCAAGATAGAACTCAGGCCTATGGCTACACCTTC. Encoded protein: CASSQDRTQAYGYTF.

On this clonotype: The junction differs from germline at one of its ends, possibly a read error. This chain uses TRBV25-1 with TRBJ1-5; D ambiguous. The germline gives CDR1 MGHDK, CDR2 SYGVNS. This CDR3 has 14 residues. Here the CDR3 DNA reads TGTGCCAGCAGTGAAACAAATAGCAATCAGCCCCAGCATTTC. Its translation is CASSETNSNQPQHF.

This chain connects TRBV28 to TRBJ2-1, with D possibly TRBD1 on 5 matching bases. Germline V gene lookup returns CDR1 MDHEN and CDR2 SYDVKM. CDR3 size: 15 residues. The V end was cut by 2 bases, the J end by 1 base, with 9 bases between. CDR3 in DNA: TGTGCCAGCAGTTTAGGGGCGCAGTCCTACAATGAGCAGTTCTTC. This translates into CASSLGAQSYNEQFF.

This clonotype has more than one count but fewer than ten. This chain joins TRBV5-1 and TRBJ2-1, with TRBD2 matching over 8 bases. Germline V gives CDR1 SGHRS, CDR2 YFSETQ. The CDR3 has 17 residues. Trimming removed 0 bases from V and 7 bases from J; junction bases left unmatched: 12. The CDR3 DNA is TGCGCCAGCAGCTTGGCCCGGGGGGGAGGGCCGGTAAATGAGCAGTTCTTC. This encodes CASSLARGGGPVNEQFF.

The chain joins TRBV20-1 to TRBJ2-5; TRBD1 is a possible D gene (5 bases). There are 14 residues in the CDR3. Germline values: CDR1 DFQATT, CDR2 SNEGSKA (reference sequence). V was clipped by 0 bases and J by 4 bases, with 12 bases between them. Written as DNA, the CDR3 is TGCAGTGCTAGAGATCTGCAGGGAACAGAGACCCAGTACTTC. The encoded protein is CSARDLQGTETQYF.

This chain connects TRBV6-4 to TRBJ2-6; 7 nucleotides agree with TRBD1. V lost 5 bases, J lost 1 base, and 29 bases stayed unmatched. The V gene's germline CDR1 is MRHNA and CDR2 SNTAGT. The CDR3 totals 24 residues. CDR3 in DNA: TGTGCCAGCAGTCCCCGCCCCCCCGGGACAGTCCCACGAGCGCGAAGTTCTGGGGCCAACGTCCTGACTTTC. It specifies CASSPRPPGTVPRARSSGANVLTF.